Below, one T cell receptor beta chain is given with its context. The clone's antigen remains unknown. Per-base quality was not reported, and no clone a single base away is much larger than it. These data originate in a study of T cell responses to AZD1222 COVID-19 vaccine (dated by TCRdb to about 2021). At the level of the whole study: AZD1222 recipients with second doses at about 4 weeks or about 12 weeks were pooled, because spike-specific TCR depth and breadth did not differ between schedules. TCR sequencing covered over 230 trial participants: 200 to 220 given two doses of AZD1222 and approximately 25 given two doses of MenACWY control vaccine. Trial participants were enrolled by age into 18-55, 56-69 and 70-plus year subgroups, with approximately 160, 26 and 62 TCR-sequenced participants respectively. Broader findings and caveats from the paper: Because no day 14 peak-response samples were available, the repertoires could be characterized only after the peak T cell response. Epitopes outside the regions mutated in the B.1.351 and B.1.1.7 variants were reportedly recognized by nearly half of the unique spike-specific TCRs. After two AZD1222 doses, both the breadth and the depth of spike-specific TCRs were significantly higher than at day 0 and than in MenACWY recipients. Vaccine-associated CD4 TCRs spanned the whole spike protein, with dominant responses in regions 160-218 and 743-854. The 56-69-year group was small, and its depth increase did not reach significance, likely because of low power. Only a handful of AZD1222 recipients were SARS-CoV-2 seropositive at baseline, limiting conclusions about previously exposed vaccinees. Participants were mostly white British, with more females than males. The authors suggested clonal diversity may have been underestimated.

This specimen's time point label, per the study, means: baseline before first vaccination. The vaccinee samples were drawn from two UK trials, COV001 and COV002, one of which was a single-blind randomized controlled phase 2/3 trial testing AZD1222 (ChAdOx1 nCoV-19) in healthy adults. Trial participant PBMC samples were collected at day 0 and day 28 after the second dose for TCRbeta chain sequencing. CDR1 ENHRY and CDR2 SYGVKD were looked up in the germline V gene. Between the V and J ends, shortened by 5 bases and 0 bases respectively, the junction contains 8 bases. The CDR3, cysteine through phenylalanine, is 14 amino acids long. Only the CDR3 DNA stays, 42 bases, in frame from base 1. The CDR3 regions of human TCRbeta chains were subjected to immunosequencing. As for the authors' bioinformatics: Repertoire TCRs were checked for matches against a reference library of SARS-CoV-2-specific TCRs that had been generated using the MIRA antigen-specificity platform. Breadth was defined as the fraction of unique TCRs that were SARS-CoV-2-associated. Depth was defined as the fraction of total T cells that were SARS-CoV-2-associated. Using the MIRA data, each spike-specific TCR was mapped to the spike region that the TCR reacts to and placed in a CD4 or CD8 class. Log10-transformed breadth and depth values were compared by one-way ANOVA with Sidak's multiple comparisons tests. TCRdb retrieved this table from immuneACCESS and kept in-frame rearrangements only. Not all clones are present; in checked studies, unresolved V genes account for under half, and no reason is known for the remainder. That table furnishes V, J and clone size, whereas the DNA furnished D and trimming. This sample lists about 130,000 clones; about nine tenths were detected once. The ten most abundant clones make up 1.3% to 1.5% of the sample.

The chain links TRBV10-3 with TRBJ1-5, with TRBD1 as a weak D call on 5 bases. This material consisted of peripheral blood, taken on day 0 of AZD1222 vaccination. The clonotype originates from an adult in good health. CDR3 loop: CAISPDSSNQPQHF. The sequenced DNA: TGTGCCATCAGTCCTGACAGTAGCAATCAGCCCCAGCATTTT.